The present entry profiles one TCR beta chain with its context. This entry belongs to a study of blood T cell repertoires in COVID-19. At the level of the study: From T cells, B-cell-depleted T cells, or PBMCs came the material, which was cDNA or gDNA.

Sequenced by immunoSEQ multiplex PCR; TCRdb stores in-frame clones only, minus some. Counted here are 95,000 to 100,000 clones, around 74% occurring once; the ten biggest clones make up around a sixth. This sequence originates from a woman of 80 years or more with active or convalescent COVID-19. Material for sequencing was peripheral blood.

The DNA for the CDR3 is TGCGCCAGCAGCTCGGACACGAACACCGGGGAGCTGTTTTTT. Its protein is CASSSDTNTGELFF. The chain joins TRBV5-1 to TRBJ2-2, with D perhaps TRBD1 (5 bases). This CDR3 has 14 amino acids. CDR1 and CDR2 from the germline V gene are SGHRS and YFSETQ. V dropped 3 bases and J dropped 0 bases, with 6 bases sitting between them.